Below are 25 T cell receptor beta chains sequenced from a single sample in a study of CD8 T cells in ankylosing spondylitis. TCRdb itself ran the 5' RACE reads through MiXCR, one entry per CDR3 protein. The top ten hold around 2.6% of the sample, which has under 250,000 distinct CDR3 sequences, roughly a tenth seen once. Sequencing was performed on blood, either unsorted or a sorted T cell fraction (not recorded which). The receptors originated from a male donor with ankylosing spondylitis or in good health (not recorded which).

This clonotype was recorded at least ten times. The genes are TRBV12-3 or TRBV12-4 and TRBJ2-5; the D is unclear. Trimming stripped 3 bases from V and 2 bases from J, with 10 bases between. This CDR3 comprises 14 residues. CDR3 sequence: CASSFKLSQETQYF. CDR3 nucleotides: TGTGCCAGCAGTTTTAAGTTATCACAAGAGACCCAGTACTTC.

This clonotype was counted at least ten times. V gene TRBV2 combines with J gene TRBJ2-7; D is possibly TRBD1 (6 bases). CDR1 and CDR2 from the germline V gene are SNHLY and FYNNEI. The CDR3 extends over 15 amino acids. V lost 3 bases and J 0 bases, leaving 12 bases between the germline ends. The CDR3 nucleotides are TGTGCCAGCAGTGATTTGGACAGAACCTCCTACGAGCAGTACTTC. Protein sequence: CASSDLDRTSYEQYF.

This clonotype was counted ten times or more. The genes are TRBV6-1 and TRBJ1-2; 8 nucleotides match TRBD1. Looked up from germline, CDR1 is MNHNS and CDR2 is SASEGT. The CDR3 contains 13 residues. With 6 bases clipped from V and 6 bases from J, the junction kept 6 bases outside the gene matches. This CDR3 is CASSLDRGDGYTF. In nucleotides, the CDR3 is TGTGCCAGCAGCCTCGACAGGGGAGATGGCTACACCTTC.

This clonotype was seen repeatedly, ten times or more. This chain uses TRBV5-1 with TRBJ2-1; tentative D call: TRBD1 (6 bases). Germline assignment: CDR1 SGHRS and CDR2 YFSETQ. V lost 1 base, J lost 8 bases, and 10 bases lay in between. CDR3 length equals 13 residues. Here the CDR3 DNA reads TGCGCCAGCAGCTTGTTACAGGGCGATGAGCAGTTCTTC. It translates to CASSLLQGDEQFF.

This clonotype was observed many times. The V call is TRBV7-9, the J call TRBJ1-4, with D unclear. This CDR3 contains 11 residues. The ends were cut back, 7 bases at V and 8 bases at J, with 8 bases in the middle. The germline gives CDR1 SEHNR, CDR2 FQNEAQ (reference sequence). The CDR3 loop reads CASTTGEKLFF. The CDR3 nucleotides are TGTGCCAGCACCACGGGGGAAAAACTGTTTTTT.

This clonotype was counted ten times or more. This chain joins TRBV15 and TRBJ2-2; perhaps D is TRBD1 or TRBD2 (5 bases each). The CDR3 contains 16 residues. CDR1 is LNHNV and CDR2 is YYDKDF in the germline V gene (reference sequence). The ends were cut back, 0 bases at V and 4 bases at J, with 12 bases in the middle. The CDR3 region has the DNA TGTGCCACCAGCAGAGATTGGAGAGGGGCCACCGGGGAGCTGTTTTTT. Encoded protein: CATSRDWRGATGELFF.

This clonotype was recorded many times. The rearrangement uses TRBV5-1 and TRBJ2-5; D not resolved. The CDR3 runs 13 residues. Trimming removed 0 bases at V and 7 bases at J, with 10 bases between. In germline, CDR1 is SGHRS, CDR2 YFSETQ. CDR3: CASSLEVRSTQYF. CDR3 nucleotide sequence: TGCGCCAGCAGCTTGGAGGTGAGGTCGACCCAGTACTTC.

This clonotype came up many times. The chain links TRBV30 to TRBJ1-5; a possible D gene is TRBD1 (5 bases). V lost 5 bases and J lost 3, with 11 bases in between. The germline CDR1 and CDR2 sequences are GTSNPN and SVGIG (reference sequence). CDR3 length: 13 residues. The CDR3 here is CAWEQEINQPQHF. CDR3 DNA: TGTGCCTGGGAACAGGAGATCAATCAGCCCCAGCATTTT.

This clonotype was recorded at least ten times. The chain is built from TRBV7-2 and TRBJ1-2, with D maybe TRBD1 (5 bases). The CDR3 consists of 17 residues. The V gene's germline CDR1 is SGHTA and CDR2 FQGNSA. V lost 1 base, J lost 3 bases, and 18 bases lay in between. CDR3 loop: CASSLVASGRADYGYTF. As DNA, the CDR3 is TGTGCCAGCAGCTTAGTGGCGTCGGGCAGGGCAGACTATGGCTACACCTTC. The full variable domain, rest sourced from reference TRBV7-2 and TRBJ1-2, is GAGVSQSPSNKVTEKGKDVELRCDPISGHTALYWYRQSLGQGLEFLIYFQGNSAPDKSGLPSDRFSAERTGGSVSTLTIQRTQQEDSAVYLCASSLVASGRADYGYTFGSGTRLTVV.

The chain couples TRBV18 to TRBJ2-6; D unclear. Germline lookup yields CDR1 KGHSH and CDR2 LQKENI. Trimming took off 5 bases at V and 4 bases at J, with 18 bases between the two ends. The CDR3 runs to 17 residues. As DNA, the CDR3 is TGTGCCAGCTCAACCTTCAACGGCCCTGAGGGGGCCAACGTCCTGACTTTC. This sequence encodes CASSTFNGPEGANVLTF.

At least ten counts were recorded for this clonotype. The genes are TRBV3-1 and TRBJ2-1; weak D call: TRBD2 (5 bases). In germline, CDR1 is LGHDT, CDR2 YNNKEL (reference sequence). Trimming took off 4 bases at V and 0 bases at J, with 19 bases between the two ends. The length of the CDR3 is 18 residues. CDR3 amino acids: CASSPDVTGRSSYNEQFF. DNA of the CDR3: TGTGCCAGCAGCCCTGATGTAACGGGAAGGAGCTCCTACAATGAGCAGTTCTTC.

This clonotype occurred many times. CDR3 sequence reads: CASSLAWGPGANVLTF. CDR3 DNA sequence: TGTGCCAGCAGCTTAGCCTGGGGTCCTGGGGCCAACGTCCTGACTTTC. The chain links TRBV7-2 to TRBJ2-6; D not certain. V lost 0 bases and J lost 2, with 8 bases in between. The CDR3 sequence is 16 residues long. Germline CDR1 SGHTA, CDR2 FQGNSA. The whole variable domain, filled in from reference TRBV7-2 and TRBJ2-6, reads GAGVSQSPSNKVTEKGKDVELRCDPISGHTALYWYRQSLGQGLEFLIYFQGNSAPDKSGLPSDRFSAERTGGSVSTLTIQRTQQEDSAVYLCASSLAWGPGANVLTFGAGSRLTVL.

The genes are TRBV7-9 and TRBJ1-1; no reliable D call. The CDR3 consists of 14 residues. In germline, CDR1 is SEHNR, CDR2 FQNEAQ (reference sequence). V dropped 4 bases and J dropped 2 bases, with 11 bases sitting between them. Written as DNA, the CDR3 is TGTGCCAGCAGCTCCGGACTCCTAAACACTGAAGCTTTCTTT. Amino acids: CASSSGLLNTEAFF. Variable domain in full (rest from reference TRBV7-9 and TRBJ1-1): DTGVSQNPRHKITKRGQNVTFRCDPISEHNRLYWYRQTLGQGPEFLTYFQNEAQLEKSRLLSDRFSAERPKGSFSTLEIQRTEQGDSAMYLCASSSGLLNTEAFFGQGTRLTVV.

This clonotype was seen repeatedly, ten times or more. The rearrangement links TRBV7-2 to TRBJ1-6, with a tentative D call TRBD1 (6 bases). Germline V gene lookup returns CDR1 SGHTA and CDR2 FQGNSA. This CDR3 has 13 amino acids. Trimming shortened V by 7 bases and J by 14 bases, and 18 bases separated the two germline ends. The DNA of the CDR3 is TGTGCCAGCACCACAGACAGGCAAGGGGCCCTCCACTTT. Its translation: CASTTDRQGALHF.

V and J are TRBV11-2 and TRBJ2-7; TRBD1 is a possible D gene (5 bases). The CDR3 runs 14 residues. V shed 7 bases and J shed 3 bases, with 16 bases lying between them. Germline lookup yields CDR1 SGHAT and CDR2 FQNNGV. This chain's CDR3 is CASTPQGDGYEQYF. The DNA of the CDR3 is TGTGCCAGCACCCCCCAAGGGGATGGCTACGAGCAGTACTTC. The full variable domain, completed using reference TRBV11-2 and TRBJ2-7, is EAGVAQSPRYKIIEKRQSVAFWCNPISGHATLYWYQQILGQGPKLLIQFQNNGVVDDSQLPKDRFSAERLKGVDSTLKIQPAKLEDSAVYLCASTPQGDGYEQYFGPGTRLTVT.

The chain couples TRBV27 to TRBJ1-2; TRBD1 aligns across 9 bases. Germline CDR1 is MNHEY and CDR2 is SMNVEV (reference sequence). This CDR3 contains 17 residues. The V segment lost 3 bases and the J segment 5 bases; nucleotides outside the gene matches: 13. The CDR3 is CASSFAGQGIIGYGYTF. CDR3 sequence (DNA): TGTGCCAGCAGTTTCGCGGGACAGGGCATAATAGGGTATGGCTACACCTTC.

This clonotype was detected many times. The rearrangement uses TRBV9 and TRBJ2-6; D uncertain. This CDR3 is built from 16 residues. CDR1 and CDR2 from the germline V gene are SGDLS and YYNGEE. The V and J ends lost 0 bases and 0 bases respectively, with 7 bases between them. The CDR3 region is CASSVEPYSGANVLTF. The DNA of the CDR3 is TGTGCCAGCAGCGTAGAACCTTACTCTGGGGCCAACGTCCTGACTTTC.

This clonotype appeared many times. The rearrangement links TRBV5-1 to TRBJ2-1; TRBD2 aligns across 10 bases. The CDR3 is 16 residues long. The junction had 11 bases not matched to a gene; V was cut back by 4 bases and J by 7 bases. Germline loops: CDR1 SGHRS, CDR2 YFSETQ. CDR3 bases: TGCGCCAGCAGCCCCCCGGCAGCGGGGGGGGGGAATGAGCAGTTCTTC. Its translation is CASSPPAAGGGNEQFF.

This clonotype has at least ten counts. This chain links TRBV12-3 or TRBV12-4 with TRBJ2-7; 7 nucleotides agree with TRBD2. The CDR3 extends over 12 amino acids. V lost 5 bases, J lost 3 bases, and 1 base stayed unmatched. The DNA of the CDR3 is TGTGCCAGCAGTGGGGGGGACTACGAGCAGTACTTC. Its translation: CASSGGDYEQYF.

The chain links TRBV30 to TRBJ1-4, with D unclear. The CDR3 is 13 residues long. V shed 4 bases and J shed 4 bases, with 10 bases lying between them. Germline lookup yields CDR1 GTSNPN and CDR2 SVGIG (reference sequence). DNA of the CDR3: TGTGCCTGGAATCTCCGGGGTAATGAAAAACTGTTTTTT. It is translated as CAWNLRGNEKLFF.

This clonotype was counted at least ten times. The chain recombines TRBV2 with TRBJ2-2; 11 bases agree with TRBD1. V lost 4 bases, J lost 5 bases, and 3 bases stayed unmatched. Germline lookup yields CDR1 SNHLY and CDR2 FYNNEI. The CDR3 consists of 15 residues. The CDR3 bases are TGTGCCAGCAGTGGGACAGGGGGCCGGACCGGGGAGCTGTTTTTT. This codes for CASSGTGGRTGELFF.

Remarks on this clonotype: A read error is possible here, since a much larger clone lies one base away. This chain uses TRBV30 with TRBJ2-7; no reliable D call. V was clipped by 5 bases and J by 3 bases, with 5 bases between them. The germline V gene has CDR1 GTSNPN and CDR2 SVGIG (reference sequence). This CDR3 contains 10 residues. Here the CDR3 reads CAWGNYEQYF. The CDR3 DNA is TGTGCCTGGGGGAACTACGAGCAGTACTTC.

This clonotype was counted many times. The chain is built from TRBV7-9 and TRBJ2-6; TRBD1 matches at 10 bases. The CDR3 covers 19 residues. The V segment lost 5 bases and the J segment 0 bases; nucleotides outside the gene matches: 10. Germline-derived CDR1 and CDR2 are SEHNR and FQNEAQ (reference sequence). Here the CDR3 DNA reads TGTGCCAGCAGCCGCGGACAGGGGGGTTCTAACTCTGGGGCCAACGTCCTGACTTTC. It codes for CASSRGQGGSNSGANVLTF.

This clonotype was counted at least ten times. The CDR3 here is CASSPWGGDSNQPQHF. The CDR3, as DNA: TGTGCCAGCAGCCCCTGGGGGGGGGATAGCAATCAGCCCCAGCATTTT. The V and J genes are TRBV4-2 and TRBJ1-5, with a tentative D call TRBD1 (5 bases). Germline values: CDR1 LGHNA, CDR2 YNFKEQ. V was shortened by 4 bases and J by 0 bases, with 13 bases between the two germline ends. The CDR3 is made up of 16 amino acids.

This clonotype was counted at least ten times. The chain carries TRBV7-8 and TRBJ2-1; D possibly corresponds to TRBD2 (6 bases). Germline V CDR1 and CDR2: SGHVS, FQNEAQ. The V gene lost 0 bases and the J gene lost 8 bases, with 14 bases spanning the gap. The CDR3 length is 15 residues. This CDR3 reads CASSLAAGPIYEQFF. The CDR3 nucleotides read TGTGCCAGCAGCTTAGCGGCGGGACCAATCTATGAGCAGTTCTTC. The whole variable domain, remainder taken from reference TRBV7-8 and TRBJ2-1, is GAGVSQSPRYKVAKRGQDVALRCDPISGHVSLFWYQQALGQGPEFLTYFQNEAQLDKSGLPSDRFFAERPEGSVSTLKIQRTQQEDSAVYLCASSLAAGPIYEQFFGPGTRLTVL.